Sequencing of this TCR beta chain was carried out in a study of metastatic and nonmetastatic thyroid tumors. Looking at the study overall: Malignant thyroid and benign thyroid patients provided blood and tumor or nodule tissue whose repertoires were compared.

As originally analysed: Differences in CDR3 between clinicopathological groups were drawn on to build a classifier intended to discriminate distant-metastatic papillary thyroid cancer patients. TCRdb reprocessed the PCR reads using MiXCR. V and J calls and clone size were set by TCRdb, not the authors. This table has approximately 17,000 clones, under 35% appearing once. Details on this clone: Its antigen is still unknown.

Until they underwent thyroid surgery, no patient had received any treatment. The germline V and J ends were trimmed by 6 bases and 5 bases, with 17 bases remaining between them. Germline V gene data show CDR1 as MNHNS and CDR2 as SASEGT. CDR3 length: 15 residues. Study-wide points: Malignant tumors reportedly showed significantly higher TCR beta diversity than benign nodules in both blood and tumor.

The source is a female donor with papillary thyroid cancer or a benign thyroid nodule (not recorded which). Some clones in this sample may be carry-over from other donors' samples. The chain couples TRBV6-1 to TRBJ2-1; no clear D gene. The sequencing sample was made of adjacent normal tissue. The CDR3 DNA reads TGTGCCAGCAGAGTGTGGTATGGACCAAACAATGAGCAGTTCTTC. Its protein is CASRVWYGPNNEQFF.